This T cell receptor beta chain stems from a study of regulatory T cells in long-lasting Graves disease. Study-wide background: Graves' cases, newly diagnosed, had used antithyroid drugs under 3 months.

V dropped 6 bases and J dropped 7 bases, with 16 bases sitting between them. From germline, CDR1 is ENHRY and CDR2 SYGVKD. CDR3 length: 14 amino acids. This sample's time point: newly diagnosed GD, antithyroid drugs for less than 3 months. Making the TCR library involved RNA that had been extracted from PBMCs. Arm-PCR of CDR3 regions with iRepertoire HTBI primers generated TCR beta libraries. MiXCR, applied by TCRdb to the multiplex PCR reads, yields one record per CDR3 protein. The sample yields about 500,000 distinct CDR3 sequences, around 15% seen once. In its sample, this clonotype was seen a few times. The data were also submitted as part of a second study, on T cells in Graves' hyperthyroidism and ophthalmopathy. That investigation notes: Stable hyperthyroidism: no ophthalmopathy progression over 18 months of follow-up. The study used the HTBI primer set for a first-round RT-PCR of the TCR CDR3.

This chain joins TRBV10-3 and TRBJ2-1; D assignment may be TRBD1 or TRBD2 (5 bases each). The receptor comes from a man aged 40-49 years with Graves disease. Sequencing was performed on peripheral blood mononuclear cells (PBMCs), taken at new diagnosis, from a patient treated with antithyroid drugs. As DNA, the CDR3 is TGTGCCATCAGCCGGGACCCCCCGGGGAATGAGCAGTTCTTC. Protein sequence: CAISRDPPGNEQFF.